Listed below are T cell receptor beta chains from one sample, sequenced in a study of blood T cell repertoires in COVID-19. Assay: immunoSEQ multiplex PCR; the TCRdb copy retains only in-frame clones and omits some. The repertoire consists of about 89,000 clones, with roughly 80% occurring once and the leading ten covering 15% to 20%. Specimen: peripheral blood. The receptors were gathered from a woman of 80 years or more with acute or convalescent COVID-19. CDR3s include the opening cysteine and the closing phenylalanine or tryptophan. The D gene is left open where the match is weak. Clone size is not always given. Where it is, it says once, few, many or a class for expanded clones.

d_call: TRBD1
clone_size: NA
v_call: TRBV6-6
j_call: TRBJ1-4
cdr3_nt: TGTGCCGCACAGGGGTCGAGGAATGAAAAACTGTTTTTT
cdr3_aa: CAAQGSRNEKLFF

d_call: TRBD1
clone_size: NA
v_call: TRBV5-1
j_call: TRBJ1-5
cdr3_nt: TGCGCCAGCAGCCCGGGGACAGTCACTAGCAATCAGCCCCAGCATTTT
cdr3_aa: CASSPGTVTSNQPQHF

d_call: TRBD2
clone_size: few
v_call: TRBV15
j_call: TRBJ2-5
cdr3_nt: TGTGCCACCAGCAGAGCGGGAGGGCCTCGGGAGACCCAGTACTTC
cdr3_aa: CATSRAGGPRETQYF

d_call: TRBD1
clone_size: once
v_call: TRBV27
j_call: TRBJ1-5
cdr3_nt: TGTGCTACAGGGGCAAGTCAGCCCCAGCATTTT
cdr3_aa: CATGASQPQHF

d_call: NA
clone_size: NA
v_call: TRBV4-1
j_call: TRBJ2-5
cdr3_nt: TGCGCCAGCAGCCAAGATAGGAGGGGGCACGAGACCCAGTACTTC
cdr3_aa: CASSQDRRGHETQYF

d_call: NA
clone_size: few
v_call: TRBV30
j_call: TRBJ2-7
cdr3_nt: TGTGCCTGGAGACAGGGCGTTGGTGAGCAGTACTTC
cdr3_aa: CAWRQGVGEQYF

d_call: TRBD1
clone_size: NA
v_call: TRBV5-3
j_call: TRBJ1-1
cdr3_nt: TGTGCCAGAAGCTTGGCAGGGACAGCGCTAGGGGATTACACTGAAGCTTTCTTT
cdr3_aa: CARSLAGTALGDYTEAFF

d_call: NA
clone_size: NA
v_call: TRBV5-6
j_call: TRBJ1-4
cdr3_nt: TGTGCCAGCAGCTTGGCGGTCTTTAAAAAACTGTTTTTT
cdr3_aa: CASSLAVFKKLFF

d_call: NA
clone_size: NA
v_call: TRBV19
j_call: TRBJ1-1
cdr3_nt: TGTGCCAGTAAGGAGGGGGGGAGGAACACTGAAGCTTTCTTT
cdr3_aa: CASKEGGRNTEAFF

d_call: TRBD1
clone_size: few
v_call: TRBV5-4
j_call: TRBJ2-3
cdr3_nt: TGTGCCAGCAGCCACATGGGACAGGGGGCCAGCACAGATACGCAGTATTTT
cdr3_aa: CASSHMGQGASTDTQYF

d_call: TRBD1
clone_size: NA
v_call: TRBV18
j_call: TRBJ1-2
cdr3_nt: TGTGCCAGCTCACCTTCCCGGACAGGGGAGGATGGCTACACCTTC
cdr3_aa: CASSPSRTGEDGYTF

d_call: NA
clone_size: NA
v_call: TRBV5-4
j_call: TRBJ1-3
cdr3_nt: TGTGCCAGCAGCTTGGGCGGGCCCTCTGGAAACACCATATATTTT
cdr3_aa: CASSLGGPSGNTIYF

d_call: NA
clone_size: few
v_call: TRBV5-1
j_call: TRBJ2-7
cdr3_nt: TGCGCCAGCAGCTCGGTGGCAGGTAGCGCGGAGCAGTACTTC
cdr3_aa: CASSSVAGSAEQYF

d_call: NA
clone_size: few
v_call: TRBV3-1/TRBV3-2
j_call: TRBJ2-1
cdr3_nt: TGTGCCAGCAGCCAACAAGTTCTAGCCAATGAGCAGTTCTTC
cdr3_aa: CASSQQVLANEQFF

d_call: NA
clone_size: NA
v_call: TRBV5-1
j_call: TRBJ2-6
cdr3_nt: TGCGCCAGCAGCTTGGGTCGCTCTGGGGCCAACGTCCTGACTTTC
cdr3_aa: CASSLGRSGANVLTF

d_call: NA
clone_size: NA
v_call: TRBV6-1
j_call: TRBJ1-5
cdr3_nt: TGTGCCAGCAGTGAAGGTTGGGGTCGGGGGGCGAGCAATCAGCCCCAGCATTTT
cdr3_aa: CASSEGWGRGASNQPQHF

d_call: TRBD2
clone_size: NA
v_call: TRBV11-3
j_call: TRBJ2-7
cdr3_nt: TGTGCCAGCAGCACCGGACTAGTGAGCTCCTACGAGCAGTACTTC
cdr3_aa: CASSTGLVSSYEQYF

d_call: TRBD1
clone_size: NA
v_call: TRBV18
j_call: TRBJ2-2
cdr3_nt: TGTGCCAGCTCACCACCACCGACAGGGCGGGAGCTGTTTTTT
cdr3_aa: CASSPPPTGRELFF

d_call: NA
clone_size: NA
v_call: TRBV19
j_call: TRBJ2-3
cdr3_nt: TGTGCCAGTAGTAGACAGAGATCTAGCACAGATACGCAGTATTTT
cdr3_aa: CASSRQRSSTDTQYF

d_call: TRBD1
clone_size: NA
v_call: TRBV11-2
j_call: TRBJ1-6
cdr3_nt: TGTGCCAGCAGCTTAGATTGGGGGACAGTTAGGTCACCCCTCCACTTT
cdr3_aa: CASSLDWGTVRSPLHF

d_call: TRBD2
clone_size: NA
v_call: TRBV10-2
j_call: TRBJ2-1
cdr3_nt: TGCGCCAGCAGTGACGGCGGGGGGGCCAATGAGCAGTTCTTC
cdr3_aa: CASSDGGGANEQFF

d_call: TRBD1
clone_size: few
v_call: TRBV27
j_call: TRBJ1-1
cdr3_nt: TGTGCCAGCAGTTTATCCCCCGGACAGGGCTTCCCGGCGGCTTTCTTT
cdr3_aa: CASSLSPGQGFPAAFF

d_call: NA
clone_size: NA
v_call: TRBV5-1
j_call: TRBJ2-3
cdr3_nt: TGCGCCAGCTCCCCGGGGGGCACAGATACGCAGTATTTT
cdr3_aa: CASSPGGTDTQYF

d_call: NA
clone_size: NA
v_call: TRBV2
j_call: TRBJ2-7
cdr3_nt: TGTGCCAGCAGTGAAGGATGGAGGGCGCAGGGCTACGAGCAGTACTTC
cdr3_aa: CASSEGWRAQGYEQYF

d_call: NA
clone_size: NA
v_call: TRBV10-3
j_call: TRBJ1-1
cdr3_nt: TGTGCCATCAGTGACCTCGATGAGGGCAGTACTGAAGCTTTCTTT
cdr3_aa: CAISDLDEGSTEAFF

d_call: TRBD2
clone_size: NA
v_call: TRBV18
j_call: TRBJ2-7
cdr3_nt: TGTGCCAGCTCACCGGTAGCGGGAATATACGAGCAGTACTTC
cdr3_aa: CASSPVAGIYEQYF

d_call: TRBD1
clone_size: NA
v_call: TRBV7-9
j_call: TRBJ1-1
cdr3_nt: TGTGCCAGCAGCTTACTAAGAACAGGGGAGAGGAAAGCTTTCTTT
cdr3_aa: CASSLLRTGERKAFF

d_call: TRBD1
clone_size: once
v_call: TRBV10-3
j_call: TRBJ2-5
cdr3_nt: TGTGCCATCAGCAGGGGGCTACAAGAGACCCAGTACTTC
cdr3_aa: CAISRGLQETQYF

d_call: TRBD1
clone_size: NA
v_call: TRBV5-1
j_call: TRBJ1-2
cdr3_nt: TGCGCCAGCAGCTTGGGGGACAGGGCTGAGGGCTACACCTTC
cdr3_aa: CASSLGDRAEGYTF

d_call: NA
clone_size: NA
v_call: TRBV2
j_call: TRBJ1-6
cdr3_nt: TGTGCCAGCAGTGTTTCCAGGGACTGGCCCCTCCACTTT
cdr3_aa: CASSVSRDWPLHF

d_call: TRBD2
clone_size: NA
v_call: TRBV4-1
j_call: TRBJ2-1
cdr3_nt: TGCGCCAGCAGCCTCTGGACTAGCGGGGTGAGGGAGAACAATGAGCAGTTCTTC
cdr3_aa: CASSLWTSGVRENNEQFF

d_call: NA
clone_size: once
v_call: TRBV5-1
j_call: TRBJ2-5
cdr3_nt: TGCGCCAGCAGCTTATCAGGACAGACCCAAGAGACCCAGTACTTC
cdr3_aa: CASSLSGQTQETQYF

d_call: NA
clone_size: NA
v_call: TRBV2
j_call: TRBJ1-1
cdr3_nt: TGTGCCAGCAGTGTGAGGAACACTGAAGCTTTCTTT
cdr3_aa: CASSVRNTEAFF

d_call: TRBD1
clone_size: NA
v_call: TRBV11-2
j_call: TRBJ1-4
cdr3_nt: TGTGCCAGCAGCCTTTACAGGGGAACTAATGAAAAACTGTTTTTT
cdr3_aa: CASSLYRGTNEKLFF